One and the same sample provided the 22 T cell receptor beta chains below, sequenced in a study of a mutant IDH1 vaccine in newly diagnosed glioma. The data were produced by immunoSEQ multiplex PCR, yet TCRdb's version contains in-frame clones alone and is incomplete. The sample contains approximately 61,000 clones, about four fifths of which appear only once. Time point denoted: week 35, safety follow-up. Alongside topical imiquimod, each dose of vaccine comprised 300 ug of mutant IDH1 20-mer peptide. These receptors lack a known antigen. The sequencing used PBMCs, collected from a glioma patient whose treatment included an IDH1 peptide vaccine. The source is a man aged 40-49 years with glioma.

This sequence joins TRBV7-2 and TRBJ1-1, with a possible D match to TRBD1 (5 bases). Germline CDR1 reads SGHTA; CDR2 reads FQGNSA. The CDR3 runs to 12 residues. V was cut by 5 bases and J by 10 bases, with 14 bases left in between. The CDR3 bases are TGTGCCAGCAGCCTAACCCGGAGGGGAGCTTTCTTT. It is translated as CASSLTRRGAFF. The variable domain in full, completed from reference TRBV7-2 and TRBJ1-1, reads GAGVSQSPSNKVTEKGKDVELRCDPISGHTALYWYRQSLGQGLEFLIYFQGNSAPDKSGLPSDRFSAERTGGSVSTLTIQRTQQEDSAVYLCASSLTRRGAFFGQGTRLTVV.

The chain links TRBV6-5 to TRBJ1-5; 10 bases line up with TRBD1. The CDR3 consists of 15 residues. The germline V gene encodes CDR1 MNHEY and CDR2 SVGAGI. J lost 4 bases, V lost 5 bases, and 5 bases had no gene match. CDR3 in DNA: TGTGCCAGCAGTCTGACAGGGGGCTTTAATCAGCCCCAGCATTTT. Amino acid sequence: CASSLTGGFNQPQHF.

This sequence joins TRBV7-2 and TRBJ1-2; TRBD1 matches 7 bases. This CDR3 is built from 14 residues. J lost 2 bases, V lost 5 bases, and 5 bases had no gene match. Germline CDR1 reads SGHTA; CDR2 reads FQGNSA. The CDR3 nucleotides read TGTGCCAGCAGCCGGGACAGAAAGAACTATGGCTACACCTTC. Its protein is CASSRDRKNYGYTF.

The chain employs TRBV10-3 and TRBJ2-1; 9 nucleotides agree with TRBD2. There are 19 residues in the CDR3. J was trimmed by 7 bases and V by 4 bases; bases with no gene match: 20. The germline V gene encodes CDR1 ENHRY and CDR2 SYGVKD. The CDR3 is CAISARLGGTSLARNEQFF. Written as DNA, the CDR3 is TGTGCCATCAGTGCGCGGTTGGGTGGGACTAGCTTAGCCCGAAATGAGCAGTTCTTC.

V usage is TRBV10-3 and J usage is TRBJ2-4, with D perhaps TRBD1 or TRBD2 (5 bases each). The ends were cut back, 5 bases at V and 0 bases at J, with 14 bases in the middle. The germline CDR1 and CDR2 sequences are ENHRY and SYGVKD. This CDR3 is 16 amino acids long. The CDR3 DNA is TGTGCCATCAGTCCCGGGACCCAAGGAGCCAAAAACATTCAGTACTTC. Encoded protein: CAISPGTQGAKNIQYF.

The CDR3 nucleotides are TGTGCCAGCAGTTATCAAGGGGAAGGGTACGAGCAGTACTTC. Its protein product is CASSYQGEGYEQYF. The chain has TRBV6-9 and TRBJ2-7; a weak D match, TRBD1 (5 bases). V was clipped by 2 bases and J by 4 bases, with 12 bases between them. The CDR3 is 14 amino acids. In germline, CDR1 is MNHGY, CDR2 SVAAGI.

This chain uses TRBV2 with TRBJ2-2; D is unresolved. The CDR3 is 12 amino acids. Looked up from germline, CDR1 is SNHLY and CDR2 is FYNNEI. Trimming removed 4 bases at V and 3 bases at J, with 3 bases between. The CDR3 DNA sequence: TGTGCCAGCAGTGCCGACACCGGGGAGCTGTTTTTT. Translation gives CASSADTGELFF.

The chain carries TRBV19 and TRBJ2-1; the D is unclear. Germline V gene data show CDR1 as LNHDA and CDR2 as SQIVND (reference sequence). The ends were cut back, 5 bases at V and 5 bases at J, with 19 bases in the middle. The CDR3 covers 16 residues. CDR3 sequence reads: CASSPGPIRGNNEQFF. CDR3 nucleotide sequence: TGTGCCAGTAGTCCAGGACCGATACGAGGAAACAATGAGCAGTTCTTC.

The rearrangement links TRBV11-1 to TRBJ2-7, with D perhaps TRBD1 (6 bases). The CDR3 runs 13 residues. Germline V lookup: CDR1 SGHAT, CDR2 FQDESV (reference sequence). V was trimmed by 4 bases and J by 1 base, leaving 8 bases between them. The CDR3 nucleotides are TGTGCCAGCAGCTCAGGACAGTCCTACGAGCAGTACTTC. It codes for CASSSGQSYEQYF. Full variable domain (outside the CDR3, taken from reference TRBV11-1 and TRBJ2-7): EAEVAQSPRYKITEKSQAVAFWCDPISGHATLYWYRQILGQGPELLVQFQDESVVDDSQLPKDRFSAERLKGVDSTLKIQPAELGDSAMYLCASSSGQSYEQYFGPGTRLTVT.

CDR3 sequence: CASERGAHETQYF. The DNA of the CDR3 is TGTGCCTCCGAGCGGGGGGCCCATGAGACCCAGTACTTC. V is TRBV7-8 and J is TRBJ2-5, with 9 nucleotides matching TRBD2. This CDR3 contains 13 residues. Per the germline V gene, CDR1 is SGHVS and CDR2 is FQNEAQ. Unmatched junction bases numbered 9, after V lost 11 bases and J lost 5 bases.

This clone was picked up one time. CDR3 amino acids: CASSVTSGRTDTQYF. The CDR3 nucleotides read TGTGCCAGCAGCGTAACTAGCGGGAGAACAGATACGCAGTATTTT. The V gene is TRBV9, the J gene TRBJ2-3; 11 bases match TRBD2. The CDR3 consists of 15 residues. Looked up from germline, CDR1 is SGDLS and CDR2 is YYNGEE. V dropped 1 base and J dropped 3; count of bases not matched to a gene: 1.

This clone was recorded only once. The chain uses TRBV29-1 and TRBJ1-2, with a possible D match to TRBD1 (5 bases). The V and J ends lost 1 base and 4 bases respectively, with 13 bases between them. Per the germline V gene, CDR1 is SQVTM and CDR2 is ANQGSEA. The CDR3 has 14 amino acids. The CDR3 sequence: CSVEGQGTVYGYTF. CDR3 nucleotides: TGCAGCGTTGAAGGGCAGGGTACGGTCTATGGCTACACCTTC.

This chain uses TRBV2 with TRBJ2-1; 8 bases map to TRBD2. The CDR3 is 14 residues long. J was trimmed by 7 bases and V by 4 bases; bases with no gene match: 6. Germline V CDR1 and CDR2: SNHLY, FYNNEI. CDR3 in DNA: TGTGCCAGCAGTGGGGAGCGGGAGATGAATGAGCAGTTCTTC. This codes for CASSGEREMNEQFF.

This clone was seen more than once but under ten times. This CDR3 reads CATSRDPWQGALVNVLTF. CDR3 bases: TGTGCCACCAGCAGAGATCCGTGGCAGGGGGCTCTTGTCAACGTCCTGACTTTC. The V gene is TRBV15, the J gene TRBJ2-6; 8 bases line up with TRBD1. This CDR3 region has 18 residues. V lost 0 bases, J lost 9 bases, and 13 bases stayed unmatched. Germline CDR1 LNHNV, CDR2 YYDKDF (reference sequence). Together with reference TRBV15 and TRBJ2-6, the CDR3 gives the full variable domain: DAMVIQNPRYQVTQFGKPVTLSCSQTLNHNVMYWYQQKSSQAPKLLFHYYDKDFNNEADTPDNFQSRRPNTSFCFLDIRSPGLGDTAMYLCATSRDPWQGALVNVLTFGAGSRLTVL.

The V gene is TRBV2, the J gene TRBJ1-1, with TRBD1 identical over 7 bases. This CDR3 spans 17 amino acids. CDR1 is SNHLY, CDR2 FYNNEI, per germline. J was trimmed by 1 base and V by 5 bases; bases with no gene match: 13. The CDR3 loop reads CASSFGTVLLRNTEAFF. The CDR3 DNA reads TGTGCCAGCAGTTTTGGGACAGTCCTACTCCGGAACACTGAAGCTTTCTTT. Looking up the rest from reference TRBV2 and TRBJ1-1 gives the full variable domain: EPEVTQTPSHQVTQMGQEVILRCVPISNHLYFYWYRQILGQKVEFLVSFYNNEISEKSEIFDDQFSVERPDGSNFTLKIRSTKLEDSAMYFCASSFGTVLLRNTEAFFGQGTRLTVV.

The chain couples TRBV5-1 to TRBJ1-3; D is perhaps TRBD1 (6 bases). V lost 6 bases to trimming and J lost 2 bases, with 12 bases between them. The CDR3 loop spans 14 amino acids. CDR1 and CDR2 (germline): SGHRS, YFSETQ. This CDR3 reads CASKGERPGNTIYF. CDR3 in DNA: TGCGCCAGCAAGGGGGAGCGTCCTGGAAACACCATATATTTT.

The chain is built from TRBV18 and TRBJ1-2, with 8 nucleotides matching TRBD1. Germline assignment: CDR1 KGHSH and CDR2 LQKENI. This CDR3 is 15 amino acids long. V trimming: 3 bases; J trimming: 2 bases; junction bases outside the gene matches: 5. CDR3 in DNA: TGTGCCAGCTCACCCTGGGACAGGTCCAACTATGGCTACACCTTC. It codes for CASSPWDRSNYGYTF.

This clone was recorded a few times. The chain combines TRBV30 with TRBJ2-6; D remains ambiguous. The CDR3 spans 14 residues. V lost 3 bases to trimming and J lost 0 bases, with 6 bases between them. Germline loops: CDR1 GTSNPN, CDR2 SVGIG (reference sequence). The CDR3 DNA follows: TGTGCCTGGAGAGAGAGCTCTGGGGCCAACGTCCTGACTTTC. Encoded protein: CAWRESSGANVLTF. The variable domain in full, with the rest retrieved from reference TRBV30 and TRBJ2-6, is SQTIHQWPATLVQPVGSPLSLECTVEGTSNPNLYWYRQAAGRGLQLLFYSVGIGQISSEVPQNLSASRPQDRQFILSSKKLLLSDSGFYLCAWRESSGANVLTFGAGSRLTVL.

This clone appeared a few times. The V call is TRBV19, the J call TRBJ2-2; D gene uncertain. Germline V CDR1 and CDR2: LNHDA, SQIVND (reference sequence). Trimming took off 3 bases at V and 0 bases at J, with 8 bases between the two ends. There are 15 residues in the CDR3. DNA for the CDR3: TGTGCCAGTAGTATCCAAACAGCGAACACCGGGGAGCTGTTTTTT. Translation gives CASSIQTANTGELFF.

The rearrangement uses TRBV5-5 and TRBJ2-3, with D perhaps TRBD2 (6 bases). This CDR3 has 16 residues. Trimming left V 0 bases short and J 1 base short, with 12 bases between. From germline, CDR1 is SGHKS and CDR2 YYEKEE (reference sequence). CDR3 protein: CASSLGLALGTDTQYF. The DNA for the CDR3 is TGTGCCAGCAGCTTGGGGCTAGCGCTGGGCACAGATACGCAGTATTTT.

The chain employs TRBV28 and TRBJ1-2, with D possibly being TRBD1 (6 bases). The CDR3 extends over 15 amino acids. With 3 bases removed from V and 5 bases from J, the gap between germline ends came to 16 bases. Germline V lookup: CDR1 MDHEN, CDR2 SYDVKM. The CDR3 reads CASSFHTRGGYGYTF. The CDR3 DNA reads as TGTGCCAGCAGTTTCCACACCAGGGGAGGGTATGGCTACACCTTC.

J is TRBJ2-2 and V is TRBV4-1, with 9 bases that match TRBD1. The CDR3 has 14 residues. V shed 4 bases, J shed 5 bases, and the junction held 2 bases outside the gene matches. Germline V gene lookup returns CDR1 MGHRA and CDR2 YSYEKL. CDR3 sequence (DNA): TGCGCCAGCAGCCTGGGACAGGGAACCGGGGAGCTGTTTTTT. It specifies CASSLGQGTGELFF.